This T cell receptor (beta chain) was captured by sequencing in a study of OX40 agonist ivuxolimab in advanced cancers. Study summary: Three patients responded partially, comprising one with hepatocellular carcinoma and two with cutaneous melanoma.

The V and J ends lost 1 base and 1 base respectively, with 4 bases between them. The CDR3 is made up of 14 amino acids. Germline assignment: CDR1 SGHTA and CDR2 FQGNSA. Note on this clone: The antigen is not known.

Individuals having autoimmune disease history or systemic immunosuppression were not enrolled. TCRdb's copy holds only in-frame clones and misses some; the assay was immunoSEQ multiplex PCR. The top ten hold 3% to 4% of the sample, which has 50,000 to 65,000 clones, over 80% seen once. Study observations and caveats: Not determined was the antigen specificity of the expanded peripheral T cells. Those patients achieving a partial response at 0.1-3.0 mg/kg showed among the lowest clonal expansion.

The TCR sequence derives from an adult with an advanced solid tumor such as melanoma, head and neck, liver or kidney cancer. Specimen: CD4+ or CD8+ T cells sorted from blood, collected in a trial of the OX40 agonist ivuxolimab. This chain uses TRBV7-2 with TRBJ2-2; no firm D call. CDR3 in DNA: TGTGCCAGCAGCTTAGGAGGGAACACCGGGGAGCTGTTTTTT. Protein product: CASSLGGNTGELFF. The variable domain in full, with the rest retrieved from reference TRBV7-2 and TRBJ2-2, is GAGVSQSPSNKVTEKGKDVELRCDPISGHTALYWYRQSLGQGLEFLIYFQGNSAPDKSGLPSDRFSAERTGGSVSTLTIQRTQQEDSAVYLCASSLGGNTGELFFGEGSRLTVL.